This T cell receptor (beta chain) appears in the sequencing data of a study of blood T cell repertoires in COVID-19. Study details: Spain, Italy and the United States supplied samples that represented acute and convalescent COVID-19. The analysed material was cDNA or gDNA that came from T cells, B-cell-depleted T cells, or PBMCs.

TCRdb keeps only in-frame clones here, not all; method: immunoSEQ multiplex PCR. The sample holds over 110,000 clones; around three quarters are singletons and the top ten take under 15%. CDR3 length: 12 amino acids. V shed 4 bases and J shed 8 bases, with 11 bases lying between them. Germline V CDR1 and CDR2: SGHDN, FVKESK. Sequencing was carried out using peripheral blood. This receptor was identified in a man of 80 years or more with acute or convalescent COVID-19. The V call is TRBV14, the J call TRBJ1-2; unclear D gene. The CDR3 DNA reads as TGTGCCAGCAGCCGAGCTACGGGGGGCTACACCTTC. This gives the protein CASSRATGGYTF.